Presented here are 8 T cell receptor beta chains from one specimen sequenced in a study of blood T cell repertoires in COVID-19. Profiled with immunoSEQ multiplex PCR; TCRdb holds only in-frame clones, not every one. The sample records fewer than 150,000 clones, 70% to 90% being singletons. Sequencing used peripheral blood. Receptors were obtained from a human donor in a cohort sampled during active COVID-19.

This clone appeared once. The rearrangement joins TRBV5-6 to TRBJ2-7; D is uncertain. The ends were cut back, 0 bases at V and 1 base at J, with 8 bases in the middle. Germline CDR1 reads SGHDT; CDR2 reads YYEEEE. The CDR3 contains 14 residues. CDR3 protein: CASSLVPDSYEQYF. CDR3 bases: TGTGCCAGCAGCTTGGTTCCAGATTCCTACGAGCAGTACTTC.

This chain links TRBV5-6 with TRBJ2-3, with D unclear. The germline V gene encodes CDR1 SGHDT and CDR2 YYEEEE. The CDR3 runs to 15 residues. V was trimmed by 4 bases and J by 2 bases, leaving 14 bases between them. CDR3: CASSLLRRYTDTQYF. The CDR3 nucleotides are TGTGCCAGCAGCCTACTGCGTCGCTACACAGATACGCAGTATTTT.

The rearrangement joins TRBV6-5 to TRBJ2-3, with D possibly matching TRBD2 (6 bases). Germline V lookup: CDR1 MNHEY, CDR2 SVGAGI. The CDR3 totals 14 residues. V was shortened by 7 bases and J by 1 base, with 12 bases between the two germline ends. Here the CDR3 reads CASTRGLGTDTQYF. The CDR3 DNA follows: TGTGCCAGCACTCGGGGGTTAGGCACAGATACGCAGTATTTT.

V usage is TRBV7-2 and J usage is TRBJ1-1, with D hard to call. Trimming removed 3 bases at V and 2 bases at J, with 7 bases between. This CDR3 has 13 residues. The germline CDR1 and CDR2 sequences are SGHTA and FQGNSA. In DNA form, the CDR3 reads TGTGCCAGCAGCTTCTTTACTAACACTGAAGCTTTCTTT. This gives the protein CASSFFTNTEAFF.

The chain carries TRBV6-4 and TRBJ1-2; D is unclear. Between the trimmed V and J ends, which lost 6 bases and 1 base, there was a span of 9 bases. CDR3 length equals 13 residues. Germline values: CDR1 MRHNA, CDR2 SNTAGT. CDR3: CASSAGGNYGYTF. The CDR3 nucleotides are TGTGCCAGCAGCGCCGGAGGTAACTATGGCTACACCTTC.

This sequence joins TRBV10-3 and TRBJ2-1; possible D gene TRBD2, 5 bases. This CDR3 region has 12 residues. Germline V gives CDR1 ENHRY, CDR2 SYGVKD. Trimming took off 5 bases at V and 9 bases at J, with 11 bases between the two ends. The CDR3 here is CAISSSSGEQFF. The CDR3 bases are TGTGCCATCAGTTCTAGCTCGGGTGAGCAGTTCTTC.

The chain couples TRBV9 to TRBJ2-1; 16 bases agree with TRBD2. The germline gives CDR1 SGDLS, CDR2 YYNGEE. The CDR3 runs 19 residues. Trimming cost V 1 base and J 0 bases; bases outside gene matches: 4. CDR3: CASSVTGTSGGGSYNEQFF. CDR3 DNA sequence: TGTGCCAGCAGCGTAACCGGGACTAGCGGGGGGGGCTCCTACAATGAGCAGTTCTTC.

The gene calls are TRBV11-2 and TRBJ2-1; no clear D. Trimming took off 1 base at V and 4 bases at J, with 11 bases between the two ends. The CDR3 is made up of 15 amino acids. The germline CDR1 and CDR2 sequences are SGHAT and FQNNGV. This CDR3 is CASSLGVGTYNEQFF. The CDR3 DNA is TGTGCCAGCAGCTTAGGTGTTGGCACATACAATGAGCAGTTCTTC.